One sample yielded the 8 T cell receptor beta chains listed below, sequenced in a study of T cell repertoires in cytomegalovirus infection. MiXCR was run by TCRdb on the reads, yielding one entry per CDR3 protein. The sample yields roughly 320,000 distinct CDR3 sequences, more than 9% seen once. Sequenced input: PBMCs. Every receptor here comes from a human donor in good health (CMV status not recorded). Some clones in this sample may be carry-over from other donors' samples.

This clonotype was found a few times. The chain recombines TRBV9 with TRBJ1-2, with a possible D match to TRBD1 (6 bases). This CDR3 contains 16 residues. The ends were cut back, 3 bases at V and 5 bases at J, with 20 bases in the middle. Germline V gene lookup returns CDR1 SGDLS and CDR2 YYNGEE. CDR3 in amino acids: CASSGPGGPERYGYTF. The CDR3 coding sequence is TGTGCCAGCAGCGGCCCCGGGGGGCCCGAGAGATATGGCTACACCTTC. Filled out from reference TRBV9 and TRBJ1-2, the complete variable domain reads DSGVTQTPKHLITATGQRVTLRCSPRSGDLSVYWYQQSLDQGLQFLIQYYNGEERAKGNILERFSAQQFPDLHSELNLSSLELGDSALYFCASSGPGGPERYGYTFGSGTRLTVV.

This clonotype has more than one count but fewer than ten. A much larger clone differs from this one at a single base, so this may be a read error. The J gene is TRBJ2-3, the V gene TRBV6-4; unclear D gene. CDR1 and CDR2 (germline): MRHNA, SNTAGT. The CDR3 loop spans 13 amino acids. The CDR3 region has the DNA TGTGCCAGCAGTGACTCTAGCACAGATGCGCAGTATTTT. Its protein product is CASSDSSTDAQYF.

This clonotype was recorded many times. This CDR3 reads CASSVTSVGAGEKLFF. CDR3 in DNA: TGTGCCAGCAGCGTAACCTCAGTCGGCGCGGGTGAAAAACTGTTTTTT. This chain uses TRBV5-5 with TRBJ1-4; D is undetermined. Germline loops: CDR1 SGHKS, CDR2 YYEKEE (reference sequence). The CDR3 length is 16 residues. The V end lost 4 bases, the J end lost 7 bases, and 20 bases lay between the germline ends.

This clonotype was detected only a few times. The chain recombines TRBV6-5 with TRBJ1-4, with unresolved D. This CDR3 spans 14 amino acids. With 6 bases removed from V and 3 bases from J, the gap between germline ends came to 11 bases. CDR1 is MNHEY and CDR2 is SVGAGI in the germline V gene. For the CDR3, the DNA is TGTGCCAGCAGGCGGACCGCGCCTAATGAAAAACTGTTTTTT. Amino acid sequence: CASRRTAPNEKLFF.

This clonotype occurred a few times. The chain carries TRBV2 and TRBJ1-3, with TRBD1 matching over 7 bases. Germline V lookup: CDR1 SNHLY, CDR2 FYNNEI. The CDR3 has 17 residues. V was pared by 4 bases and J by 0 bases, with 9 bases of the junction left unmatched. The CDR3 DNA reads TGTGCCAGCAGTGTCGACAGGGCGTCTCACTCTGGAAACACCATATATTTT. It is translated as CASSVDRASHSGNTIYF.

The sample holds many counts of this clonotype. The gene calls are TRBV7-2 and TRBJ2-1, with 10 bases that match TRBD2. The CDR3 spans 13 residues. After removal of 9 bases from V and 4 bases from J, the junction contained 3 bases not matched to a gene. Per the germline V gene, CDR1 is SGHTA and CDR2 is FQGNSA. The CDR3 region is CASATSGYNEQFF. The CDR3 DNA follows: TGTGCCAGTGCGACTAGCGGGTACAATGAGCAGTTCTTC.

In its sample, this clonotype was seen a few times. The chain employs TRBV27 and TRBJ2-7, with D hard to call. With 4 bases removed from V and 0 bases from J, the gap between germline ends came to 13 bases. The CDR3 length is 15 residues. Germline values: CDR1 MNHEY, CDR2 SMNVEV (reference sequence). The CDR3: CASSSPRLGSYEQYF. In DNA, the CDR3 is TGTGCCAGCAGTTCCCCACGCCTGGGCTCCTACGAGCAGTACTTC.

The genes are TRBV6-5 and TRBJ1-1; possibly TRBD1 for D (5 bases). Germline assignment: CDR1 MNHEY and CDR2 SVGAGI. V was clipped by 10 bases and J by 0 bases, with 9 bases between them. This CDR3 has 12 residues. CDR3 amino acids: CATGGLNTEAFF. The CDR3 DNA reads TGTGCCACGGGGGGTCTGAACACTGAAGCTTTCTTT.